These 16 T cell receptor beta chains share one sample of origin, sequenced in a study of blood T cell repertoires in COVID-19. The table came from immunoSEQ multiplex PCR; TCRdb's copy has only in-frame clones and leaves some out. The sample contains 250,000 to 300,000 clones, nearly 90% of which appear only once. Sequenced: peripheral blood. The receptors here all came from a woman in her thirties with COVID-19, enrolled during active disease.

V is TRBV2 and J is TRBJ1-5; D is possibly TRBD1 (6 bases). The CDR3 totals 13 residues. Trimming removed 6 bases at V and 7 bases at J, with 13 bases between. Germline lookup yields CDR1 SNHLY and CDR2 FYNNEI. The CDR3 DNA follows: TGTGCCAGCAGGTACAGGGTGTTGCAGCCCCAGCATTTT. Its protein product is CASRYRVLQPQHF.

The chain carries TRBV27 and TRBJ2-5, with 7 positions matching TRBD2. V lost 1 base to trimming and J lost 3 bases; unmatched junction nucleotides: 8. Germline values: CDR1 MNHEY, CDR2 SMNVEV (reference sequence). The CDR3 totals 16 residues. DNA of the CDR3: TGTGCCAGCAGTTTATATCAGCGGGGTATAGAAGAGACCCAGTACTTC. This encodes CASSLYQRGIEETQYF.

This clone has more than one count but fewer than ten. The V and J genes are TRBV9 and TRBJ2-1, with TRBD2 as a possible D gene (7 bases). The CDR3 spans 17 residues. V was cut by 2 bases and J by 5 bases, with 20 bases left in between. Germline assignment: CDR1 SGDLS and CDR2 YYNGEE. CDR3 loop: CASSVSGGLTPNNEQFF. CDR3 DNA sequence: TGTGCCAGCAGCGTCTCGGGGGGCCTAACCCCTAACAATGAGCAGTTCTTC.

The J gene is TRBJ1-4, the V gene TRBV3-1 (or the pseudogene TRBV3-2); 7 positions match TRBD1. Germline assignment: CDR1 LGHDT and CDR2 YNNKEL (reference sequence). Trimming took 4 bases from V and 8 from J; bases not matched to a gene: 7. The CDR3 runs 14 residues. The chain's CDR3 is CASSRGQVGEKLFF. The CDR3, as DNA: TGTGCCAGCAGCCGAGGACAGGTTGGGGAAAAACTGTTTTTT.

The rearrangement uses TRBV28 and TRBJ2-7, with 10 bases identical to TRBD1. CDR3 size: 14 residues. Germline CDR1 and CDR2: MDHEN and SYDVKM. The V gene end was trimmed by 7 bases and the J gene end by 2 bases; junction bases not matched to a gene: 5. CDR3 bases: TGTGCCAGCAAAACGGGACAGGGGCCCTACGAGCAGTACTTC. Translation: CASKTGQGPYEQYF.

The chain employs TRBV7-9 and TRBJ2-2; possible D gene TRBD1, 5 bases. CDR3 length: 16 amino acids. The V and J ends lost 5 bases and 3 bases respectively, with 16 bases between them. Germline assignment: CDR1 SEHNR and CDR2 FQNEAQ (reference sequence). CDR3 loop: CASSPSRGRDTGELFF. Here the CDR3 DNA reads TGTGCCAGCAGCCCCTCGAGAGGCAGGGACACCGGGGAGCTGTTTTTT.

The genes are TRBV5-1 and TRBJ1-1; no firm D call. The germline gives CDR1 SGHRS, CDR2 YFSETQ. V lost 3 bases and J lost 0, with 6 bases in between. This CDR3 contains 13 residues. In DNA form, the CDR3 reads TGCGCCAGCAGCTCCACAATGAACACTGAAGCTTTCTTT. Translated: CASSSTMNTEAFF.

The chain recombines TRBV27 with TRBJ2-5; perhaps TRBD2 as D (5 bases). The CDR3 contains 14 residues. V gave up 5 bases and J gave up 0 bases, with 10 bases separating them. The V gene's germline CDR1 is MNHEY and CDR2 SMNVEV (reference sequence). For the CDR3, the DNA is TGTGCCAGCAGTCTCCGGACTTACCAAGAGACCCAGTACTTC. Its protein is CASSLRTYQETQYF.

The V call is TRBV5-1, the J call TRBJ1-2; TRBD1 matches at 7 bases. Germline CDR1 SGHRS, CDR2 YFSETQ. This CDR3 comprises 13 residues. Trimming removed 4 bases from V and 7 bases from J; junction bases left unmatched: 7. The CDR3 region is CASSPDRVGGYTF. In DNA, the CDR3 is TGCGCCAGCAGCCCTGACAGGGTCGGTGGCTACACCTTC. Full variable domain (rest looked up from reference TRBV5-1 and TRBJ1-2): KAGVTQTPRYLIKTRGQQVTLSCSPISGHRSVSWYQQTPGQGLQFLFEYFSETQRNKGNFPGRFSGRQFSNSRSEMNVSTLELGDSALYLCASSPDRVGGYTFGSGTRLTVV.

On this clone: The sample has other DNA sequences that encode this CDR3 too. The chain carries TRBV5-1 and TRBJ2-2, with D maybe TRBD1 (6 bases). Germline-derived CDR1 and CDR2 are SGHRS and YFSETQ. Trimming removed 0 bases at V and 0 bases at J, with 6 bases between. CDR3 length: 15 amino acids. CDR3 nucleotide sequence: TGCGCCAGCAGCTTGGGGACAGCGAACACCGGGGAGCTGTTTTTT. Protein: CASSLGTANTGELFF.

The chain recombines TRBV3-1 (or the pseudogene TRBV3-2) with TRBJ2-4; 13 bases align to TRBD2. The germline V gene has CDR1 LGHDT and CDR2 YNNKEL (reference sequence). J was trimmed by 8 bases and V by 4 bases; bases with no gene match: 5. The CDR3 extends over 15 amino acids. CDR3 protein: CASSRLAGGGHIQYF. As DNA, the CDR3 is TGTGCCAGCAGCCGACTAGCGGGGGGCGGGCACATTCAGTACTTC.

This clone was picked up one time. This chain connects TRBV5-1 to TRBJ1-4; D call uncertain. CDR3 size: 12 residues. Germline lookup yields CDR1 SGHRS and CDR2 YFSETQ. Trimming removed 0 bases at V and 8 bases at J, with 5 bases between. In DNA, the CDR3 is TGCGCCAGCAGCTTGGAGCCCGAAAAACTGTTTTTT. Its translation: CASSLEPEKLFF. Drawing the rest from reference TRBV5-1 and TRBJ1-4, the complete variable domain is KAGVTQTPRYLIKTRGQQVTLSCSPISGHRSVSWYQQTPGQGLQFLFEYFSETQRNKGNFPGRFSGRQFSNSRSEMNVSTLELGDSALYLCASSLEPEKLFFGSGTQLSVL.

The chain uses TRBV28 and TRBJ1-5, with D unresolved. This CDR3 has 12 residues. CDR1 is MDHEN, CDR2 SYDVKM, per germline. V lost 4 bases and J lost 4, with 5 bases in between. CDR3 sequence: CASSSGNQPQHF. In DNA form, the CDR3 reads TGTGCCAGCAGTTCCGGTAATCAGCCCCAGCATTTT.

The chain joins TRBV6-2 or TRBV6-3 to TRBJ2-1; a possible D gene is TRBD1 (5 bases). Between the trimmed V and J ends, which lost 2 bases and 6 bases, there was a span of 8 bases. Germline CDR1 MNHEY, CDR2 SVGEGT. The CDR3 is 13 residues long. This CDR3 reads CASSYRQGNEQFF. The CDR3 DNA reads as TGTGCCAGCAGTTACAGGCAGGGCAATGAGCAGTTCTTC.

The chain uses TRBV11-3 and TRBJ2-1, with D uncertain. V shed 0 bases and J shed 2 bases, with 8 bases lying between them. From germline, CDR1 is SGHNT and CDR2 YENEEA. The CDR3 has 15 residues. The CDR3 DNA sequence: TGTGCCAGCAGCTTAGATCAAAATCCCTACAATGAGCAGTTCTTC. Translation: CASSLDQNPYNEQFF.

This rearrangement joins TRBV28 to TRBJ1-6; 7 bases line up with TRBD1. V shed 8 bases and J 16 bases; nucleotides not matched to a gene: 8. CDR1 and CDR2 (germline): MDHEN, SYDVKM. CDR3 length: 11 amino acids. The chain's CDR3 is CASDTRGRLHF. CDR3 sequence (DNA): TGTGCCAGCGATACCAGGGGGAGACTCCACTTT.